One and the same sample provided the 24 T cell receptor beta chains below, sequenced in a study of blood T cell repertoires in COVID-19. The assay was immunoSEQ multiplex PCR, and TCRdb's table has in-frame clones only and misses some. The table records 450,000 to 600,000 clones, about 90% of them present only once. Input material: PBMCs or T cells enriched from blood (not recorded which). Receptor source: a young woman who had recovered from COVID-19.

This clone appeared a single time. CDR3 sequence reads: CASSLVGQGTEAFF. CDR3 DNA: TGTGCCAGCAGCTTAGTGGGACAGGGGACTGAAGCTTTCTTT. V is TRBV11-2 and J is TRBJ1-1; 10 bases line up with TRBD1. The length of the CDR3 is 14 residues. V dropped 1 base and J dropped 5; count of bases not matched to a gene: 1. CDR1 and CDR2 (germline): SGHAT, FQNNGV. The full variable domain, with the rest looked up from reference TRBV11-2 and TRBJ1-1, is EAGVAQSPRYKIIEKRQSVAFWCNPISGHATLYWYQQILGQGPKLLIQFQNNGVVDDSQLPKDRFSAERLKGVDSTLKIQPAKLEDSAVYLCASSLVGQGTEAFFGQGTRLTVV.

This clone was detected a few times. The chain uses TRBV5-6 and TRBJ1-1; TRBD1 aligns across 7 bases. Germline V gene lookup returns CDR1 SGHDT and CDR2 YYEEEE. The CDR3 extends over 13 amino acids. Trimming removed 2 bases from V and 7 bases from J; junction bases left unmatched: 5. CDR3 nucleotides: TGTGCCAGCAGCTTAATCCGGGACAGTGAAGCTTTCTTT. This translates into CASSLIRDSEAFF. Using reference TRBV5-6 and TRBJ1-1 for the parts outside the CDR3, the full variable domain is DAGVTQSPTHLIKTRGQQVTLRCSPKSGHDTVSWYQQALGQGPQFIFQYYEEEERQRGNFPDRFSGHQFPNYSSELNVNALLLGDSALYLCASSLIRDSEAFFGQGTRLTVV.

The chain is built from TRBV6-6 and TRBJ2-5; possible D gene TRBD2, 6 bases. The CDR3 loop spans 16 amino acids. CDR1 and CDR2 (germline): MNHNY, SVGAGI (reference sequence). The germline V and J ends were trimmed by 5 bases and 5 bases, with 21 bases remaining between them. CDR3 amino acids: CASSHRRDPASETQYF. DNA of the CDR3: TGTGCCAGCAGTCACCGGCGGGACCCGGCGTCGGAGACCCAGTACTTC.

V is TRBV25-1 and J is TRBJ1-1, with 8 bases fitting TRBD1. The V gene's germline CDR1 is MGHDK and CDR2 SYGVNS. J was trimmed by 5 bases and V by 7 bases; bases with no gene match: 12. CDR3 length equals 15 residues. The CDR3 DNA is TGTGCCAGCACCTCTACGGACAGGGCAGGTACTGAAGCTTTCTTT. Translation gives CASTSTDRAGTEAFF.

The genes are TRBV9 and TRBJ2-6; 10 positions agree with TRBD1. V was clipped by 3 bases and J by 3 bases; unmatched bases: 15. Germline CDR1 is SGDLS and CDR2 is YYNGEE. This CDR3 region has 20 residues. CDR3: CASSGPRETGGLYGANVLTF. CDR3 DNA sequence: TGTGCCAGCAGCGGGCCAAGGGAGACAGGGGGCTTGTATGGGGCCAACGTCCTGACTTTC. Filled out from reference TRBV9 and TRBJ2-6, the complete variable domain reads DSGVTQTPKHLITATGQRVTLRCSPRSGDLSVYWYQQSLDQGLQFLIQYYNGEERAKGNILERFSAQQFPDLHSELNLSSLELGDSALYFCASSGPRETGGLYGANVLTFGAGSRLTVL.

The V call is TRBV5-5, the J call TRBJ1-1; D is unresolved. CDR1 is SGHKS and CDR2 is YYEKEE in the germline V gene (reference sequence). The CDR3 runs 16 residues. Trimming took off 4 bases at V and 1 base at J, with 17 bases between the two ends. The chain's CDR3 is CASSPSQRVWNTEAFF. The CDR3 DNA is TGTGCCAGCAGCCCGTCCCAGCGGGTCTGGAACACTGAAGCTTTCTTT.

This CDR3 reads CASSQELLHTQYF. CDR3 bases: TGTGCCAGCAGCCAAGAACTTCTTCATACGCAGTATTTT. This chain joins TRBV3-1 (or the pseudogene TRBV3-2) and TRBJ2-3; D ambiguous. The V and J ends lost 0 bases and 7 bases respectively, with 8 bases between them. This CDR3 has 13 residues. Germline loops: CDR1 LGHDT, CDR2 YNNKEL (reference sequence).

The sample holds a few counts of this clone. The chain employs TRBV30 and TRBJ1-4; D gene ambiguous. Between the trimmed V and J ends, which lost 5 bases and 0 bases, there was a span of 22 bases. Germline CDR1 reads GTSNPN; CDR2 reads SVGIG (reference sequence). CDR3 length: 18 residues. The CDR3 protein is CAWGIRHNPTSTNEKLFF. For the CDR3, the DNA is TGTGCCTGGGGAATTAGACACAACCCCACCTCAACTAATGAAAAACTGTTTTTT. Full variable domain (missing parts from reference TRBV30 and TRBJ1-4): SQTIHQWPATLVQPVGSPLSLECTVEGTSNPNLYWYRQAAGRGLQLLFYSVGIGQISSEVPQNLSASRPQDRQFILSSKKLLLSDSGFYLCAWGIRHNPTSTNEKLFFGSGTQLSVL.

The chain links TRBV6-5 to TRBJ1-3; 9 bases align to TRBD1. Germline values: CDR1 MNHEY, CDR2 SVGAGI. CDR3 size: 14 residues. The V segment lost 6 bases and the J segment 2 bases; nucleotides outside the gene matches: 2. The CDR3 sequence: CASSRDRAGNTIYF. The CDR3 nucleotides read TGTGCCAGCAGCCGGGACAGGGCTGGAAACACCATATATTTT.

The gene calls are TRBV30 and TRBJ2-2; perhaps TRBD2 as D (7 bases). CDR3 length equals 15 residues. Germline V gene sequence: CDR1 GTSNPN, CDR2 SVGIG (reference sequence). V lost 2 bases and J lost 0, with 10 bases in between. The DNA for the CDR3 is TGTGCCTGGAGTTGGCGGGGGCCGAACACCGGGGAGCTGTTTTTT. Residues: CAWSWRGPNTGELFF.

Comment on this clone: Its ends do not fully match the called genes, so a read error is possible. The J gene is TRBJ2-5, the V gene TRBV3-1 (or the pseudogene TRBV3-2); 7 bases agree with TRBD2. In germline, CDR1 is LGHDT, CDR2 YNNKEL (reference sequence). The CDR3 is 13 amino acids. The CDR3 sequence: CASRQAGGETQYF. In DNA, the CDR3 is TGTGCCAGCAGGCAAGCCGGGGGGGAGACCCAGTACTTC.

The chain uses TRBV30 and TRBJ2-2; TRBD1 agrees at 10 bases. The trim removed 5 bases at V and 7 bases at J, leaving 13 bases unmatched. Germline V CDR1 and CDR2: GTSNPN, SVGIG (reference sequence). The CDR3 is 16 amino acids. The CDR3 bases are TGTGCCTGGGTTAATACCGGGACAGGGGTTGGCGGGGAGCTGTTTTTT. This codes for CAWVNTGTGVGGELFF.

V is TRBV25-1 and J is TRBJ2-3, with 7 bases aligning to TRBD2. V lost 3 bases and J lost 3; bases outside the gene matches: 3. CDR3 size: 14 residues. Germline CDR1 reads MGHDK; CDR2 reads SYGVNS. DNA of the CDR3: TGTGCCAGCAGTGATGTGGGGGGGACAGATACGCAGTATTTT. Translation gives CASSDVGGTDTQYF.

The V and J genes are TRBV3-1 (or the pseudogene TRBV3-2) and TRBJ1-4, with 9 bases lining up with TRBD1. The CDR3 covers 15 residues. Trimming removed 2 bases from V and 7 bases from J; junction bases left unmatched: 5. Germline CDR1 is LGHDT and CDR2 is YNNKEL (reference sequence). In DNA, the CDR3 is TGTGCCAGCAGCCAAACTGGGACAGGGATTGAAAAACTGTTTTTT. Protein product: CASSQTGTGIEKLFF.

V and J are TRBV27 and TRBJ2-7; TRBD1 is a possible D gene (6 bases). Germline V gene data show CDR1 as MNHEY and CDR2 as SMNVEV (reference sequence). Trimming cost V 6 bases and J 6 bases, with 12 bases left between them. CDR3 length: 12 residues. The CDR3 protein is CASRQGLGEQYF. Here the CDR3 DNA reads TGTGCCAGCAGACAGGGCCTTGGCGAGCAGTACTTC.

V is TRBV4-1 and J is TRBJ1-1; D unclear. Germline CDR1 and CDR2: MGHRA and YSYEKL. V shed 4 bases and J shed 8 bases, with 17 bases lying between them. CDR3 length equals 14 residues. This CDR3 is CASSLAERLEEAFF. CDR3 bases: TGCGCCAGCAGCCTCGCGGAGAGGCTAGAAGAAGCTTTCTTT.

The chain employs TRBV28 and TRBJ2-2, with D perhaps matching TRBD2 (5 bases). V shed 2 bases and J shed 6 bases, with 10 bases lying between them. Germline-derived CDR1 and CDR2 are MDHEN and SYDVKM. This CDR3 has 14 amino acids. This CDR3 reads CASSLSGRAGELFF. CDR3 sequence (DNA): TGTGCCAGCAGTTTAAGCGGCCGGGCCGGGGAGCTGTTTTTT.

CDR3 DNA: TGTGCCAGCAGTCTCGGGGGACAGACCGAGACCCAGTACTTC. Translating it yields CASSLGGQTETQYF. The rearrangement links TRBV6-5 to TRBJ2-5, with a tentative D call TRBD1 (7 bases). CDR3 length equals 14 residues. V shed 5 bases and J shed 5 bases, with 15 bases lying between them. Germline CDR1 MNHEY, CDR2 SVGAGI.

V usage is TRBV30 and J usage is TRBJ1-2, with D tentatively TRBD1 (6 bases). Trimming left V 6 bases short and J 8 bases short, with 10 bases between. Germline V gene data show CDR1 as GTSNPN and CDR2 as SVGIG (reference sequence). CDR3 length: 10 amino acids. CDR3: CACTGKGYTF. In nucleotides, the CDR3 is TGTGCCTGCACAGGGAAAGGCTACACCTTC.

The chain couples TRBV5-1 to TRBJ2-5; D is possibly TRBD2 (6 bases). Trimming left V 3 bases short and J 5 bases short, with 14 bases between. Looked up from germline, CDR1 is SGHRS and CDR2 is YFSETQ. This CDR3 contains 14 residues. The CDR3 DNA sequence: TGCGCCAGCAGCTCGGGACTTCTCTCGGAGACCCAGTACTTC. It is translated as CASSSGLLSETQYF.

The rearrangement links TRBV30 to TRBJ1-2; 11 positions agree with TRBD1. In germline, CDR1 is GTSNPN, CDR2 SVGIG (reference sequence). This CDR3 comprises 18 residues. After removal of 2 bases from V and 3 bases from J, the junction contained 14 bases not matched to a gene. The CDR3 sequence: CAWSTLRDRGILDYGYTF. The CDR3 coding sequence is TGTGCCTGGAGTACTTTACGGGACAGGGGGATTCTTGACTATGGCTACACCTTC.

This sequence joins TRBV6-5 and TRBJ1-6, with D maybe TRBD1 (6 bases). V lost 6 bases and J lost 7, with 16 bases in between. The length of the CDR3 is 15 residues. Per the germline V gene, CDR1 is MNHEY and CDR2 is SVGAGI. This chain's CDR3 is CASRPGGDKNSPLHF. The CDR3 DNA follows: TGTGCCAGCAGGCCGGGGGGGGACAAAAATTCACCCCTCCACTTT.

The chain employs TRBV7-9 and TRBJ2-5; 12 nucleotides line up with TRBD2. J lost 4 bases, V lost 5 bases, and 5 bases had no gene match. Germline V gene data show CDR1 as SEHNR and CDR2 as FQNEAQ (reference sequence). This CDR3 has 15 residues. The chain's CDR3 is CASSKLAGGGETQYF. The CDR3 bases are TGTGCCAGCAGCAAACTAGCGGGGGGAGGAGAGACCCAGTACTTC.

V and J are TRBV6-5 and TRBJ1-2, with D possibly TRBD1 on 6 matching bases. V lost 5 bases and J 13 bases, leaving 20 bases between the germline ends. The CDR3 sequence is 13 residues long. The germline gives CDR1 MNHEY, CDR2 SVGAGI. The CDR3 region has the DNA TGTGCCAGCAGTACCCTCCGGGACACGGCCCGCACCTTC. Translated, it gives CASSTLRDTARTF.